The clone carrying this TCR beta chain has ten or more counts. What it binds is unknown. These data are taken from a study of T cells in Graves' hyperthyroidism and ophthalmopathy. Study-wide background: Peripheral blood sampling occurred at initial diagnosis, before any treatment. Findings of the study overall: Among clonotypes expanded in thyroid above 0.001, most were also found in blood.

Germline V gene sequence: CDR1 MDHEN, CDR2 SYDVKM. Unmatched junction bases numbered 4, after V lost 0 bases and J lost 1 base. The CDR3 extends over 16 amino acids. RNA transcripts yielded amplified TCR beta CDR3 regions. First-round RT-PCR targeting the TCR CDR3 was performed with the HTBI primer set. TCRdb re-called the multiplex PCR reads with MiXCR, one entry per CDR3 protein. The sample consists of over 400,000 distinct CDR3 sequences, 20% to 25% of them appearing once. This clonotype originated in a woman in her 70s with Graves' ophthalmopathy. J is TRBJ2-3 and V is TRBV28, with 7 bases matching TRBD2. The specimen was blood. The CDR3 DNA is TGTGCCAGCAGTTTATGGGAAGGGAGGGGCACAGATACGCAGTATTTT. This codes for CASSLWEGRGTDTQYF. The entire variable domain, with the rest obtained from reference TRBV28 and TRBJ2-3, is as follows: DVKVTQSSRYLVKRTGEKVFLECVQDMDHENMFWYRQDPGLGLRLIYFSYDVKMKEKGDIPEGYSVSREKKERFSLILESASTNQTSMYLCASSLWEGRGTDTQYFGPGTRLTVL.